In its sample, the clone carrying this T cell receptor beta chain was seen a few times. The read ends 3 residues early relative to the CDR3; the germline J gene fills the gap. The V gene lost 4 bases and the J gene lost 1 base, with 6 bases spanning the gap. The CDR3 is 13 residues long. Per germline, CDR1 SGHDT and CDR2 YYEEEE. Sequencing used immunoSEQ multiplex PCR; TCRdb keeps in-frame clones, though not all of them. The table lists some 50,000 clones, with no singletons. This entry is derived from a study of T cell clonality in common variable immunodeficiency. The source is a person between 18 and 75 years old in good health. The sequenced material came from peripheral blood mononuclear cells. V and J are TRBV5-6 and TRBJ1-5; D uncertain. The part of the CDR3 DNA that was read is TGTGCCAGCAGCAAGACAAGCAATCAGCCC. It translates to CASSKTSNQP. The CDR3 in its entirety is CASSKTSNQPQHF. The variable domain in full, with the rest retrieved from reference TRBV5-6 and TRBJ1-5, is DAGVTQSPTHLIKTRGQQVTLRCSPKSGHDTVSWYQQALGQGPQFIFQYYEEEERQRGNFPDRFSGHQFPNYSSELNVNALLLGDSALYLCASSKTSNQPQHFGDGTRLSIL.